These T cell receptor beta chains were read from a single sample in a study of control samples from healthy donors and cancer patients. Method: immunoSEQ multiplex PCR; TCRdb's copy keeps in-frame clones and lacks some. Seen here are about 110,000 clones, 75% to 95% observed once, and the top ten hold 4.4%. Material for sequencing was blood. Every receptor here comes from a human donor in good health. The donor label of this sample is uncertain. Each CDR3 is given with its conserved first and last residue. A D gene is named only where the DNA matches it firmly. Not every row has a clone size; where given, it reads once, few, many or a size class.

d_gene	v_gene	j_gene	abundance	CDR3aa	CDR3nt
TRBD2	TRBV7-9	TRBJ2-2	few	CASSPGLADTGELFF	TGTGCCAGCAGCCCGGGACTAGCGGACACCGGGGAGCTGTTTTTT
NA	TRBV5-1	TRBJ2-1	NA	CASSQGPGSNEQFF	TGCGCCAGCTCCCAGGGACCCGGCTCCAATGAGCAGTTCTTC
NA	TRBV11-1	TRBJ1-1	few	CASSPFLTDDTEAFF	TGTGCCAGCAGCCCCTTTCTGACGGATGACACTGAAGCTTTCTTT
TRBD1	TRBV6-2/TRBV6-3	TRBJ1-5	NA	CASSYRRQGSNQPQHF	TGTGCCAGCAGTTACCGCCGACAGGGGAGCAATCAGCCCCAGCATTTT
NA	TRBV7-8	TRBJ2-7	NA	CASSPRGRHEQYF	TGTGCCAGCAGCCCCCGCGGGCGACACGAGCAGTACTTC
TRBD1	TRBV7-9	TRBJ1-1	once	CASSQGQGANTEAFF	TGTGCCAGCAGCCAAGGACAGGGAGCGAACACTGAAGCTTTCTTT
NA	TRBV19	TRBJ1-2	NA	CASSSRWAGYTF	TGTGCCAGTAGTAGTCGGTGGGCTGGCTACACCTTC
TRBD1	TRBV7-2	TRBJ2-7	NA	CASSERQGVTYEQYF	TGTGCCAGCAGCGAACGACAGGGTGTCACCTACGAGCAGTACTTC
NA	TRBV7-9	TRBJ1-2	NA	CASSPGDLSGRGYTF	TGTGCCAGCAGCCCGGGGGACCTTTCGGGCCGCGGCTACACCTTC
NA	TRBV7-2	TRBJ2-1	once	CASSLVPNREYEQFF	TGTGCCAGCAGCTTAGTACCCAACAGGGAATATGAGCAGTTCTTC
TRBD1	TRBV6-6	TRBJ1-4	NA	CASRRDRGEKLFF	TGTGCCAGCAGGCGGGACAGGGGTGAAAAACTGTTTTTT
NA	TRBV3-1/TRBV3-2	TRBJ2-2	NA	CASSRGPGELFF	TGTGCCAGCAGCCGGGGCCCCGGGGAGCTGTTTTTT
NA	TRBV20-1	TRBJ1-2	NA	CSASATPLRGYTF	TGCAGTGCTAGTGCAACCCCACTTCGTGGCTACACCTTC
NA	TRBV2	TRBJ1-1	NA	CASSEAVEGVAFF	TGTGCCAGCAGTGAAGCGGTAGAGGGTGTAGCTTTCTTT
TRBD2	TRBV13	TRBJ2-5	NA	CASSHEFRTSGGLETQYF	TGTGCCAGCAGCCACGAATTTAGGACTAGCGGGGGGTTAGAGACCCAGTACTTC
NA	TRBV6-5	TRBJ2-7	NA	CASRERGGSYEQYF	TGTGCCAGCAGGGAGAGGGGGGGTTCCTACGAGCAGTACTTC
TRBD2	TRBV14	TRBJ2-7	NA	CASSQVGLAGGTYEQYF	TGTGCCAGCAGCCAAGTGGGACTAGCGGGGGGTACCTACGAGCAGTACTTC
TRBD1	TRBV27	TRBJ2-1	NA	CASSFGTGLYNEQFF	TGTGCCAGCAGTTTTGGGACAGGCCTATACAATGAGCAGTTCTTC
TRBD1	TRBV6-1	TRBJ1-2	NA	CASSEAGGSNYGYTF	TGTGCCAGCAGTGAGGCAGGGGGCTCTAACTATGGCTACACCTTC
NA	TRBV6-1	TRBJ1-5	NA	CASSDPNRDYSNQPQHF	TGTGCCAGCAGTGACCCAAACAGGGACTATAGCAATCAGCCCCAGCATTTT
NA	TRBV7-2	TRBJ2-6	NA	CASSLSDGSGANVLTF	TGTGCCAGCAGCTTAAGTGACGGATCTGGGGCCAACGTCCTGACTTTC
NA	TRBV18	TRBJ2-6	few	CASSPGGGIKGANVLTF	TGTGCCAGCTCACCAGGAGGAGGGATCAAGGGGGCCAACGTCCTGACTTTC
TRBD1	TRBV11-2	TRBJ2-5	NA	CASSRTRGTGVGETQYF	TGTGCCAGCAGCCGTACCCGCGGGACAGGGGTGGGAGAGACCCAGTACTTC
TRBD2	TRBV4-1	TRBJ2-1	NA	CASSQEASGGNEQFF	TGCGCCAGCAGCCAAGAAGCTAGCGGGGGGAATGAGCAGTTCTTC
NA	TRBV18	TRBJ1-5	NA	CASSPIGGDQPQHF	TGTGCCAGCTCACCAATCGGGGGCGATCAGCCCCAGCATTTT
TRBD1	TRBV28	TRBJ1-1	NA	CASSPRTGSIVSEAFF	TGTGCCAGCAGCCCAAGGACAGGGTCAATTGTATCTGAAGCTTTCTTT
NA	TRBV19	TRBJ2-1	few	CASSKQGNNEQFF	TGTGCCAGTAGTAAACAGGGCAACAATGAGCAGTTCTTC
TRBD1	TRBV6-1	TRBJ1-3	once	CASSDQTNRGSGNTIYF	TGTGCCAGCAGTGACCAAACTAACAGGGGCTCTGGAAACACCATATATTTT
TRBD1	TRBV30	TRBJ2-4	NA	CAWSIGTGGSKNIQYF	TGTGCCTGGAGTATAGGGACAGGGGGGTCCAAAAACATTCAGTACTTC
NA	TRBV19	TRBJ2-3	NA	CASTPTGYSTDTQYF	TGTGCCAGTACCCCGACCGGCTACAGCACAGATACGCAGTATTTT
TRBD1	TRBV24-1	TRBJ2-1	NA	CATGGQANEQFF	TGTGCCACCGGGGGACAGGCTAATGAGCAGTTCTTC
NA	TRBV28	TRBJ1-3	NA	CASSYRTLGNTIYF	TGTGCCAGCAGTTACCGGACCCTAGGAAACACCATATATTTT
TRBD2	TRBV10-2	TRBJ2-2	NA	CASSVAGGTGELFF	TGCGCCAGCAGTGTAGCGGGGGGGACCGGGGAGCTGTTTTTT
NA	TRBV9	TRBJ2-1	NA	CASSLMGNEQFF	TGTGCCAGCAGCTTGATGGGGAATGAGCAGTTCTTC
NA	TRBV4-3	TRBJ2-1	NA	CASSRVGGEQFF	TGCGCCAGCAGCCGGGTCGGCGGTGAGCAGTTCTTC
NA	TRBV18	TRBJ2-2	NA	CASSSRSQLTNTGELFF	TGTGCCAGCTCAAGTAGATCTCAACTTACGAACACCGGGGAGCTGTTTTTT
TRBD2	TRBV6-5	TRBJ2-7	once	CASSQTSGGSYEQYF	TGTGCCAGCAGCCAAACTAGCGGGGGATCCTACGAGCAGTACTTC
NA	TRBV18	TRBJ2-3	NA	CASSPPGRATDTQYF	TGTGCCAGCTCACCACCTGGCAGGGCCACAGATACGCAGTATTTT
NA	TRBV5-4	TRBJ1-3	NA	CASSLGQLSGNTIYF	TGTGCCAGCAGCTTGGGACAGCTCTCTGGAAACACCATATATTTT
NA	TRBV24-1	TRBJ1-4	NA	CATSATGANEKLFF	TGTGCCACCAGTGCAACAGGCGCTAATGAAAAACTGTTTTTT